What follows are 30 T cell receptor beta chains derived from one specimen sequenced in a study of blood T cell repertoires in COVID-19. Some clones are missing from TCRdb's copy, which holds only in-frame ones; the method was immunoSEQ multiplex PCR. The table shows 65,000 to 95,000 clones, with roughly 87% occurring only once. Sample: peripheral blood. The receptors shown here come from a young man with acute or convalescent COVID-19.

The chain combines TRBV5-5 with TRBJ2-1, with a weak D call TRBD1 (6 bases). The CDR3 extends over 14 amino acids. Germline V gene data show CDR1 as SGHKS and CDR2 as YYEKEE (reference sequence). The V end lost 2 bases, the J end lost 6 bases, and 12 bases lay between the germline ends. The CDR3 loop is CASSFYPGANEQFF. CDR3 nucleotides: TGTGCCAGCAGCTTTTACCCAGGGGCCAATGAGCAGTTCTTC.

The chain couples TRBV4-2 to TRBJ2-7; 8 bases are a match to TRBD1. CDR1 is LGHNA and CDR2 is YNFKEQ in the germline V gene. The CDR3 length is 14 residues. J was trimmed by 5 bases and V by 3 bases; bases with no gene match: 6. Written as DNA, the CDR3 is TGTGCCAGCAGCCAGGGGACAGGTAGAGACGAGCAGTACTTC. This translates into CASSQGTGRDEQYF.

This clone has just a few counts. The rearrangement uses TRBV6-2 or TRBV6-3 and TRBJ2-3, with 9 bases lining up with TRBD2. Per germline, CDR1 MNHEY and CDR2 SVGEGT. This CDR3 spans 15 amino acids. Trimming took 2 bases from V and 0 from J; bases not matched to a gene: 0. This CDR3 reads CASSYTSGSTDTQYF. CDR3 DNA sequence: TGTGCCAGCAGTTACACTAGCGGGAGCACAGATACGCAGTATTTT.

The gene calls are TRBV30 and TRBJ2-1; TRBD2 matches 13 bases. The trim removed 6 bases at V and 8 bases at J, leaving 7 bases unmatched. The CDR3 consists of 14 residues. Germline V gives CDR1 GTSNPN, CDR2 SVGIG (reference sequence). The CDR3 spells CACGLAGAQDEQFF. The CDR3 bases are TGTGCCTGTGGACTAGCGGGAGCTCAGGATGAGCAGTTCTTC.

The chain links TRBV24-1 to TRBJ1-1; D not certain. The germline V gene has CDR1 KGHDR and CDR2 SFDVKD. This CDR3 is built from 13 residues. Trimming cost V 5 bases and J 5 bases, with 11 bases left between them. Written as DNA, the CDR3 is TGTGCCACCAGTGCGGGGTCCCAGACTGAAGCTTTCTTT. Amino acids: CATSAGSQTEAFF.

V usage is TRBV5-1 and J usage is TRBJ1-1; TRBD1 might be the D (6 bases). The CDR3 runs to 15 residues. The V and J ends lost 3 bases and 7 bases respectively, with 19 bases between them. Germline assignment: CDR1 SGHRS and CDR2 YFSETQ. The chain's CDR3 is CASSSSSSTQGEAFF. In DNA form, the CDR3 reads TGCGCCAGCAGCTCGTCTAGTTCCACACAGGGTGAAGCTTTCTTT. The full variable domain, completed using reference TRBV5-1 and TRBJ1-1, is KAGVTQTPRYLIKTRGQQVTLSCSPISGHRSVSWYQQTPGQGLQFLFEYFSETQRNKGNFPGRFSGRQFSNSRSEMNVSTLELGDSALYLCASSSSSSTQGEAFFGQGTRLTVV.

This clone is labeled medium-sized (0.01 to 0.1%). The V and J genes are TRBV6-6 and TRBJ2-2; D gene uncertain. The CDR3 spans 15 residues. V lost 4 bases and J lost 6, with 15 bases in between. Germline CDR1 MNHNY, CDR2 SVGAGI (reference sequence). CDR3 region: CASSSHSIISGELFF. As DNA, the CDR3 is TGTGCCAGCAGTTCCCACTCGATAATTTCCGGGGAGCTGTTTTTT.

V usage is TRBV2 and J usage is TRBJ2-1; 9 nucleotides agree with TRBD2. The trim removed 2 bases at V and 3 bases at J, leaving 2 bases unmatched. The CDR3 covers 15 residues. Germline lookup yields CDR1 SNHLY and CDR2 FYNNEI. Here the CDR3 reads CASSEFSGSYNEQFF. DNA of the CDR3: TGTGCCAGCAGTGAATTTAGCGGGAGCTACAATGAGCAGTTCTTC.

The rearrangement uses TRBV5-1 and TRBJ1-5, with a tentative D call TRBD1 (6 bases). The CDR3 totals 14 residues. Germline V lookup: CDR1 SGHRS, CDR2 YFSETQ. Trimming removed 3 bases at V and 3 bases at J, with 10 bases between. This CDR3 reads CASSSDSPNQPQHF. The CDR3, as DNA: TGCGCCAGCAGCTCGGACAGCCCCAATCAGCCCCAGCATTTT. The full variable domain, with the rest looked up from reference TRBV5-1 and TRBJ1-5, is KAGVTQTPRYLIKTRGQQVTLSCSPISGHRSVSWYQQTPGQGLQFLFEYFSETQRNKGNFPGRFSGRQFSNSRSEMNVSTLELGDSALYLCASSSDSPNQPQHFGDGTRLSIL.

The CDR3 is CASSPGLHFEQYF. CDR3 in DNA: TGTGCCAGTAGTCCCGGACTTCACTTTGAGCAGTACTTC. V and J are TRBV19 and TRBJ2-7; maybe TRBD2 (5 bases). The CDR3 extends over 13 amino acids. V dropped 5 bases and J dropped 7 bases, with 15 bases sitting between them. CDR1 LNHDA and CDR2 SQIVND come from the germline V gene (reference sequence).

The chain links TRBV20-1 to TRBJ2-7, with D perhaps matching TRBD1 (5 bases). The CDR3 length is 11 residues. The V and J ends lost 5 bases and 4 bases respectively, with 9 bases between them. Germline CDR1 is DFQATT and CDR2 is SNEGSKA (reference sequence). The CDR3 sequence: CSAPQGYEQYF. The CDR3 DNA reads TGCAGTGCTCCCCAGGGTTACGAGCAGTACTTC.

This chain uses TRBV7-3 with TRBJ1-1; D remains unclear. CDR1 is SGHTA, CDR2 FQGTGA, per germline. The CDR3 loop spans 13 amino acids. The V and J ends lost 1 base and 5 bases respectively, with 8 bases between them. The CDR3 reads CASSLRKETEAFF. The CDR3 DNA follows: TGTGCCAGCAGCTTAAGAAAAGAGACTGAAGCTTTCTTT.

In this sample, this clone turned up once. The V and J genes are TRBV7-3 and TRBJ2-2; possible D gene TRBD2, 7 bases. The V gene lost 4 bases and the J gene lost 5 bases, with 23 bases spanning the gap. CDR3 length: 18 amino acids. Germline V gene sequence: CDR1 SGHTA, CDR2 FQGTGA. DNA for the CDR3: TGTGCCAGCAGCTCCTCCCCGGCTAGAAGGGGGGGGACCGGGGAGCTGTTTTTT. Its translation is CASSSSPARRGGTGELFF.

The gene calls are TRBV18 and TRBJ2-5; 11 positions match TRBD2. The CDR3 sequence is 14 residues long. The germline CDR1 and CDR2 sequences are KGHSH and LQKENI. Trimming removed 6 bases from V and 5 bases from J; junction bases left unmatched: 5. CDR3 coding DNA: TGTGCCAGCTCTATAGCGGGAGGGCTGGAGACCCAGTACTTC. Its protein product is CASSIAGGLETQYF.

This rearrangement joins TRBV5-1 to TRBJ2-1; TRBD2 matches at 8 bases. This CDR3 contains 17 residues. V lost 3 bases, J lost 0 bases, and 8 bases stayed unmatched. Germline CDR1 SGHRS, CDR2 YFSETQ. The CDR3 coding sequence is TGCGCCAGCAGCTCCCCTAGCGGGTCGAGCTCCTACAATGAGCAGTTCTTC. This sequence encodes CASSSPSGSSSYNEQFF.

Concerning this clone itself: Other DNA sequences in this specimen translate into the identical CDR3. This chain's CDR3 is CASSTRDNYEQYF. The CDR3, as DNA: TGTGCCAGTAGTACTCGGGACAACTACGAGCAGTACTTC. V usage is TRBV19 and J usage is TRBJ2-7; TRBD1 is a possible D gene (6 bases). Trimming took 4 bases from V and 3 from J, leaving 10 bases between them. In germline, CDR1 is LNHDA, CDR2 SQIVND (reference sequence). This CDR3 has 13 amino acids.

The CDR3 loop is CASSYPPGNRRYEQYF. The CDR3 DNA sequence: TGTGCCAGCAGTTACCCTCCAGGAAATCGACGGTACGAGCAGTACTTC. The chain employs TRBV6-2 or TRBV6-3 and TRBJ2-7, with D uncertain. The CDR3 totals 16 residues. CDR1 is MNHEY, CDR2 SVGEGT, per germline. V lost 2 bases and J 4 bases, leaving 18 bases between the germline ends.

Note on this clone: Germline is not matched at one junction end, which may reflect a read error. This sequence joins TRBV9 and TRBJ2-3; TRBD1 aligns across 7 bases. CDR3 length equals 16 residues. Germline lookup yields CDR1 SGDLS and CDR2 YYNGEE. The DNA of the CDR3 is TGTGCCAGCAGCGACCAGACAGGGTCCAGCACCGATACGCAGTATTTT. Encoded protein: CASSDQTGSSTDTQYF.

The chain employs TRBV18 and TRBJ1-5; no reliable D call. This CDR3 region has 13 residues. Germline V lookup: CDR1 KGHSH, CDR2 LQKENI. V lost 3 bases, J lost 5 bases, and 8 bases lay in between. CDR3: CASSPALDQPQHF. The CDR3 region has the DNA TGTGCCAGCTCACCGGCCTTGGATCAGCCCCAGCATTTT.

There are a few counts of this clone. The CDR3 DNA reads TGTGCCAGCAGTCCCGGACAGATCGCCACTTATGGCTACACCTTC. It specifies CASSPGQIATYGYTF. The chain is built from TRBV27 and TRBJ1-2, with D perhaps TRBD1 (6 bases). Germline V gives CDR1 MNHEY, CDR2 SMNVEV (reference sequence). The V end lost 5 bases, the J end lost 5 bases, and 18 bases lay between the germline ends. The CDR3 runs to 15 residues.

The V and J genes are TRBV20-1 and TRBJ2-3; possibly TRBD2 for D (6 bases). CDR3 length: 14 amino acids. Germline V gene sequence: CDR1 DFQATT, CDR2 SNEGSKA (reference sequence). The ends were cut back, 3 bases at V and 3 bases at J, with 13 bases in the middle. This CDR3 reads CSASAGEETDTQYF. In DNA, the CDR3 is TGCAGTGCTAGTGCCGGGGAGGAAACAGATACGCAGTATTTT.

The DNA for the CDR3 is TGTGCCAGCAGTTTAGCCGGACTAGCGCATGAGCAGTTCTTC. Translation gives CASSLAGLAHEQFF. The V gene is TRBV28, the J gene TRBJ2-1; 9 bases map to TRBD2. The CDR3 runs to 14 residues. Germline CDR1 is MDHEN and CDR2 is SYDVKM. The trim removed 2 bases at V and 8 bases at J, leaving 4 bases unmatched.

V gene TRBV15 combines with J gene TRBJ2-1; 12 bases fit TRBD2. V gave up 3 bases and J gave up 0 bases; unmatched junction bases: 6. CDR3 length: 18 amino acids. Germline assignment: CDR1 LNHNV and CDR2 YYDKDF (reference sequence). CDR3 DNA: TGTGCCACCAGCAGTGATCGGACTAGCGGGGCCTCCTACAATGAGCAGTTCTTC. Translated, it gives CATSSDRTSGASYNEQFF. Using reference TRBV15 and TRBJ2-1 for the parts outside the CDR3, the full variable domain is DAMVIQNPRYQVTQFGKPVTLSCSQTLNHNVMYWYQQKSSQAPKLLFHYYDKDFNNEADTPDNFQSRRPNTSFCFLDIRSPGLGDTAMYLCATSSDRTSGASYNEQFFGPGTRLTVL.

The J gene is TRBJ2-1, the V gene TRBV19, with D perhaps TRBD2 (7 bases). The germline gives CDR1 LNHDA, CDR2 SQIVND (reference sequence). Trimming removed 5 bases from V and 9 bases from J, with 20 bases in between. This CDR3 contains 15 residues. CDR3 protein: CASSLSSGGGSEQFF. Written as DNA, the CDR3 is TGTGCCAGTAGTCTATCTAGCGGAGGGGGTAGTGAGCAGTTCTTC.

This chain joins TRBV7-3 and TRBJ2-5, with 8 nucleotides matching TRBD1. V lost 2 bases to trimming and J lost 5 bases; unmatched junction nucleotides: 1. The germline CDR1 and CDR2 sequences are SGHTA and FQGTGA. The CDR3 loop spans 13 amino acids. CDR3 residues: CASSLHRGETQYF. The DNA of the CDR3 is TGTGCCAGCAGCTTACACAGGGGGGAGACCCAGTACTTC. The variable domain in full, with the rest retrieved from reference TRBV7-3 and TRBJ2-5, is GAGVSQTPSNKVTEKGKYVELRCDPISGHTALYWYRQSLGQGPEFLIYFQGTGAADDSGLPNDRFFAVRPEGSVSTLKIQRTERGDSAVYLCASSLHRGETQYFGPGTRLLVL.

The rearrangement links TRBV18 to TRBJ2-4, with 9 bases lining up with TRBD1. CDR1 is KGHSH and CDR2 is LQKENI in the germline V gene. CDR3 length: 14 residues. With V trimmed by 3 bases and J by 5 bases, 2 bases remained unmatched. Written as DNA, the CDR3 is TGTGCCAGCTCACCTCGGACAGGGGAAAACATTCAGTACTTC. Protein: CASSPRTGENIQYF.

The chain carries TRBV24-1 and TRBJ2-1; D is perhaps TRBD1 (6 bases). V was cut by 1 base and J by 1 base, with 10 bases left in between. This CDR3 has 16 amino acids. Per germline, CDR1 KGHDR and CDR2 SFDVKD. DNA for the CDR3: TGTGCCACCAGTGATTTTGGGGGCAGTTCCTACAATGAGCAGTTCTTC. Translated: CATSDFGGSSYNEQFF.

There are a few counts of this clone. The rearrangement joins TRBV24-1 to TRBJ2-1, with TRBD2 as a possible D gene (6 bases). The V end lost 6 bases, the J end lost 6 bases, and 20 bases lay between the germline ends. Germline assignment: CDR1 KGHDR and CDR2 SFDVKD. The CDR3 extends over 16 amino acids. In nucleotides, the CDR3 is TGTGCCACCAGTCAAACCCCCGGGACTCCTTTCAATGAGCAGTTCTTC. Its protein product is CATSQTPGTPFNEQFF.

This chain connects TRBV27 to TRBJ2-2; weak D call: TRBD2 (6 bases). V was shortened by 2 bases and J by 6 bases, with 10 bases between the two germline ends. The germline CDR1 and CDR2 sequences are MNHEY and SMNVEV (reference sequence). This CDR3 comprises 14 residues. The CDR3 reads CASSLGGLPGELFF. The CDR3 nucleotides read TGTGCCAGCAGTTTAGGAGGGCTTCCCGGGGAGCTGTTTTTT.

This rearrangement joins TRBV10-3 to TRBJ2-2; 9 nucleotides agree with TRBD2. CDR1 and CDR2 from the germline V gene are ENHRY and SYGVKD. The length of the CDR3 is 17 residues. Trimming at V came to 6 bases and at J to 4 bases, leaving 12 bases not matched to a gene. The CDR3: CAISLFLAGTPTGELFF. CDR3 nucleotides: TGTGCCATCAGCCTCTTTCTAGCGGGAACCCCCACCGGGGAGCTGTTTTTT.